This T cell receptor (beta chain) was observed in a study of blood T cell repertoires in COVID-19. Overall study context: Nucleic acid was either cDNA or gDNA, and it came from T cells, B-cell-depleted T cells, or PBMCs.

Trimming took off 3 bases at V and 7 bases at J, with 12 bases between the two ends. This CDR3 is 14 amino acids long. In the authors' workflow: Counts of nucleated cells, estimated from reference gene primer amplification, were obtained. Profiling relied on immunoSEQ multiplex PCR, and the TCRdb table lists in-frame clones only, not all of them. The D gene and trimming were derived from the DNA, and the V and J assignments and clone size from that table. The sample has over 130,000 clones, over 60% seen once. The specimen sequenced was peripheral blood. The receptor was derived from a man aged 50 to 60 with acute or convalescent COVID-19. V and J are TRBV6-7 and TRBJ1-4; the D gene is possibly TRBD1 (5 bases). TRBV6-7 is an ORF; its function is uncertain. CDR3 nucleotide sequence: TGTGCCAGCAGTTATATGGGGAGGGGTGAAAAACTGTTTTTT. Protein product: CASSYMGRGEKLFF.